This TCR beta chain derives from a study of T cells in Graves' hyperthyroidism and ophthalmopathy. This clonotype has more than one count but fewer than ten. The antigen is not known. Broader study findings: Clonotypes that were expanded in thyroid above 0.001 mostly appeared in blood too.

Using RNA transcripts as the source, TCR beta CDR3 regions were amplified. TCR CDR3 underwent first-round RT-PCR with the HTBI primer set. TCRdb reprocessed the multiplex PCR reads via MiXCR and lists one record per CDR3 protein. Of more than 250,000 distinct CDR3 sequences listed, 13% to 15% were seen once; the top ten hold under 35%. The J segment lost 4 bases and the V segment lost 0 bases, leaving 7 bases of the junction unmatched. CDR1 and CDR2 (germline): MNHEY, SVGEGT. The CDR3 runs 16 residues. Criteria for exclusion of patients were uncontrolled infection, other autoimmune disease, pregnancy or lactation. For the diagnoses, clinical symptoms, serum thyroxine and TRAb, thyroid ultrasound and orbital computed tomography were used. The PBMCs were taken from roughly 10 ml of fresh peripheral blood.

This sequence was found in a woman aged 50 to 60 with Graves' hyperthyroidism that later progressed to Graves' ophthalmopathy. This chain uses TRBV6-2 or TRBV6-3 with TRBJ2-3, with TRBD2 matching over 7 bases. The source material was blood. The CDR3 coding sequence is TGTGCCAGCAGTTACTCCCAGCGGGAAGGGCCAGATACGCAGTATTTT. Protein: CASSYSQREGPDTQYF.